This T cell receptor (beta chain) derives from a study of beta chain features in type 1 diabetes. A note on this clone: What it binds is not known.

CD4+ cells of the naive, central memory, regulatory and stem cell-like memory types were sorted via CD45RO/CCR7/CD25/CD127/CD95/CD27. Sorted populations all had greater than 95% purity. Study-level findings and limits: Sequencing the cDNA could make cells with high TCR expression show up more than they should.

What was sequenced were expressed TCRB transcripts, since all of the isolated RNA had been reverse transcribed. The method was immunoSEQ multiplex PCR; TCRdb's version includes in-frame clones alone and lacks a portion of them. The top ten clones hold 5.5% to 7.5% of a sample with 250,000 to 350,000 clones, 12% to 15% of them seen once. V was clipped by 2 bases and J by 6 bases, with 14 bases between them. The germline gives CDR1 SGHTA, CDR2 FQGNSA. There are 15 residues in the CDR3. Sequenced sample: central memory CD4+ T cells from blood. The clonotype was recovered from a man aged 25 to 45 in good health. The V gene is TRBV7-2, the J gene TRBJ1-5, with D possibly matching TRBD1 (6 bases). Here the CDR3 DNA reads TGTGCCAGCAGCTTAAGTTGGACAGCTGCTCAGCCCCAGCATTTT. It yields the protein CASSLSWTAAQPQHF.